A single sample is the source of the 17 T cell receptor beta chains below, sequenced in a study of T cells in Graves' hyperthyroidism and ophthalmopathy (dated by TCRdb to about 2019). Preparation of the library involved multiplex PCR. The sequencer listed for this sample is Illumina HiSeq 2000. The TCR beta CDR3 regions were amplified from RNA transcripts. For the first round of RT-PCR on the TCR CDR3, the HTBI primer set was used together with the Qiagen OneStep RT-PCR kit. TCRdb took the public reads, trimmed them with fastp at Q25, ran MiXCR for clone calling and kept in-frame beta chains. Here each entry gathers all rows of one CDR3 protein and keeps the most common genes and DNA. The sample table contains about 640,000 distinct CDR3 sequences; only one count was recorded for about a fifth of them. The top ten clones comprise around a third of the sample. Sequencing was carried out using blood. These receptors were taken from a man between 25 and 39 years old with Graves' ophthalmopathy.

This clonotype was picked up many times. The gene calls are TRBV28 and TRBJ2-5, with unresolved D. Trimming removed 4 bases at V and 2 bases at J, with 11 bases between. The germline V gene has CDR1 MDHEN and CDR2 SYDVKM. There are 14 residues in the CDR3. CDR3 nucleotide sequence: TGTGCCAGCAGTTGGGTAGGCAGGCAAGAGACCCAGTACTTC. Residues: CASSWVGRQETQYF.

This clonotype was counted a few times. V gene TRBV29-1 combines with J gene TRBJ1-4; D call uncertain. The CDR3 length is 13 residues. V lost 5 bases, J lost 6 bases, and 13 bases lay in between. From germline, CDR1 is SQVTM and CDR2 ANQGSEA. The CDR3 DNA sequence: TGCAGCGTTTCCGGAGCCAACTATGAAAAACTGTTTTTT. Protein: CSVSGANYEKLFF.

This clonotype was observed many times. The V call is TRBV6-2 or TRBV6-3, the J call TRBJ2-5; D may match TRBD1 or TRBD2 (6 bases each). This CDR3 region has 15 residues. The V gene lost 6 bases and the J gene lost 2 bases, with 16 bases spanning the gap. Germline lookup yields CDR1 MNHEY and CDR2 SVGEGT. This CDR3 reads CASRRRGINQETQYF. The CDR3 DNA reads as TGTGCCAGCAGGAGGAGGGGGATAAATCAAGAGACCCAGTACTTC.

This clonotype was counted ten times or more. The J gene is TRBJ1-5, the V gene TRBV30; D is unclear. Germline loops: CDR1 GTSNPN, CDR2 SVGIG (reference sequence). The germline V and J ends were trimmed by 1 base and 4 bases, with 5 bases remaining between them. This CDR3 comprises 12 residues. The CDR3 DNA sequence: TGTGCCTGGAGTGAGCTTAATCAGCCCCAGCATTTT. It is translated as CAWSELNQPQHF.

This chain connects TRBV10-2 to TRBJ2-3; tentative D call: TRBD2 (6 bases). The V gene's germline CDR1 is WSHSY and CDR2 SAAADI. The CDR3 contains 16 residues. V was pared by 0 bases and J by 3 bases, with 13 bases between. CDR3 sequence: CASSESTRTITDTQYF. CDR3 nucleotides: TGCGCCAGCAGTGAGTCGACTCGGACTATAACAGATACGCAGTATTTT.

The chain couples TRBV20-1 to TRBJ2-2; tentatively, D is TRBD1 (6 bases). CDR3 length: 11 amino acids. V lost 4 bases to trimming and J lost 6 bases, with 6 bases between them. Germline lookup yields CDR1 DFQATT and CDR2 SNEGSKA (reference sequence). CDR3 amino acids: CSATGAGELFF. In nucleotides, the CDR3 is TGCAGTGCTACAGGGGCCGGGGAGCTGTTTTTT.

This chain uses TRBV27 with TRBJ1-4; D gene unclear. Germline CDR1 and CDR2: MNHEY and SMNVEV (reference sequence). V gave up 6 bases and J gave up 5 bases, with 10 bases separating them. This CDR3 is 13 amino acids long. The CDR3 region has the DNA TGTGCCAGCAGGCGGTCCCCCAATGAAAAACTGTTTTTT. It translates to CASRRSPNEKLFF.

The CDR3 loop reads CASSQVYLAGTSTDTQYF. Written as DNA, the CDR3 is TGCGCCAGCAGCCAAGTTTATTTAGCGGGTACAAGCACAGATACGCAGTATTTT. The chain is built from TRBV5-1 and TRBJ2-3; 7 bases align to TRBD2. V gave up 4 bases and J gave up 0 bases; unmatched junction bases: 14. The CDR3 is 18 residues long. The germline CDR1 and CDR2 sequences are SGHRS and YFSETQ.

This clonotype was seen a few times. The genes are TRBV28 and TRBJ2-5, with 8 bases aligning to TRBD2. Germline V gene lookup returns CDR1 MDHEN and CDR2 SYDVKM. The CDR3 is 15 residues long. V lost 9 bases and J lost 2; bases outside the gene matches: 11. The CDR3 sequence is CASLRGGRGQETQYF. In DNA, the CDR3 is TGTGCCAGTCTTCGGGGGGGCAGGGGTCAAGAGACCCAGTACTTC. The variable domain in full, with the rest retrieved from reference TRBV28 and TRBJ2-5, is DVKVTQSSRYLVKRTGEKVFLECVQDMDHENMFWYRQDPGLGLRLIYFSYDVKMKEKGDIPEGYSVSREKKERFSLILESASTNQTSMYLCASLRGGRGQETQYFGPGTRLLVL.

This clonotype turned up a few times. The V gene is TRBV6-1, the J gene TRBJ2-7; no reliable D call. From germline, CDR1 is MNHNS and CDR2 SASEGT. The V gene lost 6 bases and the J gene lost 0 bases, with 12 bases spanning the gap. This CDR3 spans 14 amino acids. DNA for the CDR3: TGTGCCAGCAGCCGAGAGATACTCTCCTACGAGCAGTACTTC. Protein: CASSREILSYEQYF.

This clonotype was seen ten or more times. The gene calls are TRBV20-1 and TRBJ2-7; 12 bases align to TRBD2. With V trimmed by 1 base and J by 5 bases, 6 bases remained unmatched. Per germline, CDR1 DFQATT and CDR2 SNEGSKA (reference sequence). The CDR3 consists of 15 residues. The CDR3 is CSARGTSGNLDEQYF. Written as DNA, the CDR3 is TGCAGTGCTAGAGGGACTAGCGGGAACCTCGACGAGCAGTACTTC.

DNA for the CDR3: TGTGCCAGCAGCCAAGATGGCGACAGCACAGATACGCAGTATTTT. Translated: CASSQDGDSTDTQYF. This sequence joins TRBV3-1 and TRBJ2-3; D not resolved. The germline gives CDR1 LGHDT, CDR2 YNNKEL (reference sequence). V was shortened by 0 bases and J by 0 bases, with 7 bases between the two germline ends. The CDR3 runs 15 residues.

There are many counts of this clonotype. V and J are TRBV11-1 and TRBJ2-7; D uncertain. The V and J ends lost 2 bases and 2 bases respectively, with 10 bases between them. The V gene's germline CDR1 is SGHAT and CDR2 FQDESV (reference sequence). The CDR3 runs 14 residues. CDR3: CASSLPHLPYEQYF. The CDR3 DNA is TGTGCCAGCAGCTTACCCCACCTTCCCTACGAGCAGTACTTC. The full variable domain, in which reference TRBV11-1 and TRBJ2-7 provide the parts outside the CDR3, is EAEVAQSPRYKITEKSQAVAFWCDPISGHATLYWYRQILGQGPELLVQFQDESVVDDSQLPKDRFSAERLKGVDSTLKIQPAELGDSAMYLCASSLPHLPYEQYFGPGTRLTVT.

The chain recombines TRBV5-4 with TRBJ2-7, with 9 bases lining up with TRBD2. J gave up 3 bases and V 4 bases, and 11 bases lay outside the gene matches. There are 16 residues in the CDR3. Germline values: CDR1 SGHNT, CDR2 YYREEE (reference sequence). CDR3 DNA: TGTGCCAGCAGCAAGGGACTAGCCCAAGAAGGCTACGAGCAGTACTTC. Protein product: CASSKGLAQEGYEQYF.

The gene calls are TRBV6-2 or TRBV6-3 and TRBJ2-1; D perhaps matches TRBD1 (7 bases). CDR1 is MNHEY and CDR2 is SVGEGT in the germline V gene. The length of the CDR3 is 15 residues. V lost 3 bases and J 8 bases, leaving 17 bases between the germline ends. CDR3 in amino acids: CASSYAGGPGDEQFF. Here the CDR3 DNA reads TGTGCCAGCAGTTATGCAGGGGGGCCGGGGGATGAGCAGTTCTTC.

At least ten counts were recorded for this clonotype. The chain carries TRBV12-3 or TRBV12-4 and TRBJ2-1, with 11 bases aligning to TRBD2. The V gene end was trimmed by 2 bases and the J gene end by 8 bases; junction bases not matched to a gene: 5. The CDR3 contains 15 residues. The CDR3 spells CASSLTSGSFYEQFF. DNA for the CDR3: TGTGCCAGCAGTTTAACTAGCGGGAGCTTCTATGAGCAGTTCTTC.

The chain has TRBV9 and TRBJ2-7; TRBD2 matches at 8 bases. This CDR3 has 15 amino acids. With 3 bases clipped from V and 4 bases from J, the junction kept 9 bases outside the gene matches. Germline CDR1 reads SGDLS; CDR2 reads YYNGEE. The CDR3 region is CASSASPGLEYEQYF. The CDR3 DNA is TGTGCCAGCAGCGCCTCCCCGGGACTAGAATACGAGCAGTACTTC.